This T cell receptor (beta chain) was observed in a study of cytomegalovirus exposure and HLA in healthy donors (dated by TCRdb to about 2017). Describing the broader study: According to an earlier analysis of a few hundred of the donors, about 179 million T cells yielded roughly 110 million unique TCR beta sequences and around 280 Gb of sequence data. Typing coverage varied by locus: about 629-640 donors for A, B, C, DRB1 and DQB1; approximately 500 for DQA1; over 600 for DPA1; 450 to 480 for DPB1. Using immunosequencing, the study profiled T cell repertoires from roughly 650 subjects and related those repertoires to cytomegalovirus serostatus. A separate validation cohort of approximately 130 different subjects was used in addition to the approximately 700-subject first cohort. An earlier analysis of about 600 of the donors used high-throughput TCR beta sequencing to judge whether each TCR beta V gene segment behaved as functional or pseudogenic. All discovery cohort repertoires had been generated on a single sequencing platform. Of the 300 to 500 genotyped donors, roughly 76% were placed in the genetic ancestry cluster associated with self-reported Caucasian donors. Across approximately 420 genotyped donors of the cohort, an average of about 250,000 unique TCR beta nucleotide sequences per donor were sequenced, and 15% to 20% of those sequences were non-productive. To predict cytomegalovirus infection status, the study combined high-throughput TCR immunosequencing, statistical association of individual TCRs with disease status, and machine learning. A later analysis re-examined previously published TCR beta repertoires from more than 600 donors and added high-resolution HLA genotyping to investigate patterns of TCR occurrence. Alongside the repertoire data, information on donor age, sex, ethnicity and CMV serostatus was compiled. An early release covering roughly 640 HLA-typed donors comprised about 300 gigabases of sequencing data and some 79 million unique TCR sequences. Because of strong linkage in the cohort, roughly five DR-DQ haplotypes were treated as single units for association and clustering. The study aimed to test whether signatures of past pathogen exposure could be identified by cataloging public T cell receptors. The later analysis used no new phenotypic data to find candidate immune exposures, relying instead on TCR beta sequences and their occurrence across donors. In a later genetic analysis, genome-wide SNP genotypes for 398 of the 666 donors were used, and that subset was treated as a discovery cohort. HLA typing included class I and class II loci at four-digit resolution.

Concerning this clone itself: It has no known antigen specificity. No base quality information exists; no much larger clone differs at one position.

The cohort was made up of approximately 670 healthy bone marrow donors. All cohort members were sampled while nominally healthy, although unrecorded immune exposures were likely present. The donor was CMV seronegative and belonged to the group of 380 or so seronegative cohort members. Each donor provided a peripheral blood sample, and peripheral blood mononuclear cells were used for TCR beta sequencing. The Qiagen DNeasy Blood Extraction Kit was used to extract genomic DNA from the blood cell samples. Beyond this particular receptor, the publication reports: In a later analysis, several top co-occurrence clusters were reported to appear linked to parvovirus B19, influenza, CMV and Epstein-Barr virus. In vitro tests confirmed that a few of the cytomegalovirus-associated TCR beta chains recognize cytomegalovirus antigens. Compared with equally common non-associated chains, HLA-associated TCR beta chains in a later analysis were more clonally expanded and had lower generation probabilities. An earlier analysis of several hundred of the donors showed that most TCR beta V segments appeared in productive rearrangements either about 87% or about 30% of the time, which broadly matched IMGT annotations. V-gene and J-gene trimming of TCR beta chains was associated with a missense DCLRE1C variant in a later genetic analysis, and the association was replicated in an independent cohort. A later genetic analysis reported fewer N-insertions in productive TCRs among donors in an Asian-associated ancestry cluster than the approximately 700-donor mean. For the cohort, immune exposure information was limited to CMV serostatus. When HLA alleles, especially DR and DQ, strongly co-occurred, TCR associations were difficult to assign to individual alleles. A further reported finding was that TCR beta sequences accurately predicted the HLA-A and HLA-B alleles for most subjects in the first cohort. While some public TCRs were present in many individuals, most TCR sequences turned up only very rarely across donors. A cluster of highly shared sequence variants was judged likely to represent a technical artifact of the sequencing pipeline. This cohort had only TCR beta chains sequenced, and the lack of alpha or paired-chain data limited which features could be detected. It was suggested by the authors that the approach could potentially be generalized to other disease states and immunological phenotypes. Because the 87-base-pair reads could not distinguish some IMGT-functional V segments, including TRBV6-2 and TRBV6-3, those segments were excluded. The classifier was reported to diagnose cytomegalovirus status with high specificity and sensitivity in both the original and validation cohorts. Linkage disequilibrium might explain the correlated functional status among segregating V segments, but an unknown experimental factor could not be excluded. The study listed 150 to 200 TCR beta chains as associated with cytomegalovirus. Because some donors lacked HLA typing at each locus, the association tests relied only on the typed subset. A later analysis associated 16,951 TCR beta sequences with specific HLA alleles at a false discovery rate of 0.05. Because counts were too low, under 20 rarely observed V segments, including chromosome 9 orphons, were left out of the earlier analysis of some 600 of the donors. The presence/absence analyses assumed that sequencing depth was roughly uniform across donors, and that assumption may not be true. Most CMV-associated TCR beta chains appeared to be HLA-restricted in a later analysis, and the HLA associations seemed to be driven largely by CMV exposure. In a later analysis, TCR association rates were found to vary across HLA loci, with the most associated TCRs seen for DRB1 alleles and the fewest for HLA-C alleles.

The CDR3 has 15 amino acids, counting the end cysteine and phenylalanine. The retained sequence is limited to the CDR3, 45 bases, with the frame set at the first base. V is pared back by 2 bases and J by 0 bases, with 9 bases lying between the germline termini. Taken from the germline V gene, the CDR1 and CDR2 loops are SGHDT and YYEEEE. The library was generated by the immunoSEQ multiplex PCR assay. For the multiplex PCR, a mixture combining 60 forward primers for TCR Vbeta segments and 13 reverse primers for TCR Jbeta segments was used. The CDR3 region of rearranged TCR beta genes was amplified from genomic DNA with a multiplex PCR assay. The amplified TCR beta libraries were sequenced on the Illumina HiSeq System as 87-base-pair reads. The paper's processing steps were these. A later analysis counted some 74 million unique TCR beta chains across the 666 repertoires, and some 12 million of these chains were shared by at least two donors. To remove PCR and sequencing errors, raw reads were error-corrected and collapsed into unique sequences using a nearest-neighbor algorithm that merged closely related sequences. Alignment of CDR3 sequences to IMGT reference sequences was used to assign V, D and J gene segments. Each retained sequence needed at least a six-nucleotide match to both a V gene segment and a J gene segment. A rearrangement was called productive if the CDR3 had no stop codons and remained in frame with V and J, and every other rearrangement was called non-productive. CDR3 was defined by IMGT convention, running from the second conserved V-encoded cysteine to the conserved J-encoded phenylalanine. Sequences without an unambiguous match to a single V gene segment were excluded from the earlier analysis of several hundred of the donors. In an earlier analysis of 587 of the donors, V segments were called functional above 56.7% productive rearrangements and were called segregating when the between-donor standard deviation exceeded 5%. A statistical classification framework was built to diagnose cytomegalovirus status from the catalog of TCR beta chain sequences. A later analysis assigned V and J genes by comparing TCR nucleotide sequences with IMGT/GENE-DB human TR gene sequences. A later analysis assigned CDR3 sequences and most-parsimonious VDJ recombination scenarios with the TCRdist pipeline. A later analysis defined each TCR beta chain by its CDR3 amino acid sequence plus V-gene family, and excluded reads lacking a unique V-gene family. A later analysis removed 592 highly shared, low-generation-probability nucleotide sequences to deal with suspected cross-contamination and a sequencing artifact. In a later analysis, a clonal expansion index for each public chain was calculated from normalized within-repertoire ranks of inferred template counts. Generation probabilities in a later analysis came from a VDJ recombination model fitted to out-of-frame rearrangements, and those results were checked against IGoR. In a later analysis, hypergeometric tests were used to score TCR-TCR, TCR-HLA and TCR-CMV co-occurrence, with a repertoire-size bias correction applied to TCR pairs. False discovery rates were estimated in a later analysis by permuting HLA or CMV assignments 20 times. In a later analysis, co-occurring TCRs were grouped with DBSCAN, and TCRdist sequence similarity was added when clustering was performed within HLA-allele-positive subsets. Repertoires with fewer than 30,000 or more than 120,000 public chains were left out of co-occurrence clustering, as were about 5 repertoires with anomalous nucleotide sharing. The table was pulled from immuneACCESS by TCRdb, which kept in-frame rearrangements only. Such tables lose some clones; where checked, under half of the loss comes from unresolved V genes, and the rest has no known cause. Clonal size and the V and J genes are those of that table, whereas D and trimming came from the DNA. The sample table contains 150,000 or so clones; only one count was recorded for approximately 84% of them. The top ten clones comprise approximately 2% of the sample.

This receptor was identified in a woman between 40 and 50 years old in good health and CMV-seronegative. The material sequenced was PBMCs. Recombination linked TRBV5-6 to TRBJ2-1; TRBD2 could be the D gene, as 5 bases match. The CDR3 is CASSFASGSYNEQFF. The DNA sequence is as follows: TGTGCCAGCAGCTTCGCCAGCGGCTCCTACAATGAGCAGTTCTTC.